This paragraph reports one TCR beta chain. Produced via immunoSEQ multiplex PCR; TCRdb's table is partial and in-frame only. The sample shows 300,000 to 450,000 clones, approximately 84% of them seen only once. The data stem from a study of blood T cell repertoires in COVID-19. Background on the study: Collection of acute and convalescent COVID-19 samples took place in the United States, Italy and Spain.

The CDR3 spans 15 residues. CDR1 is GTSNPN and CDR2 is SVGIG in the germline V gene (reference sequence). V lost 2 bases, J lost 9 bases, and 17 bases lay in between. This sequence originates from a woman younger than 45 who had recovered from COVID-19. This chain links TRBV30 with TRBJ1-6; D possibly corresponds to TRBD1 (5 bases). Source material: PBMCs or T cells enriched from blood (not recorded which). The CDR3 DNA is TGTGCCTGGAGTAGGTTAGGGGCGATACCTTCACCCCTCCACTTT. Its translation is CAWSRLGAIPSPLHF.